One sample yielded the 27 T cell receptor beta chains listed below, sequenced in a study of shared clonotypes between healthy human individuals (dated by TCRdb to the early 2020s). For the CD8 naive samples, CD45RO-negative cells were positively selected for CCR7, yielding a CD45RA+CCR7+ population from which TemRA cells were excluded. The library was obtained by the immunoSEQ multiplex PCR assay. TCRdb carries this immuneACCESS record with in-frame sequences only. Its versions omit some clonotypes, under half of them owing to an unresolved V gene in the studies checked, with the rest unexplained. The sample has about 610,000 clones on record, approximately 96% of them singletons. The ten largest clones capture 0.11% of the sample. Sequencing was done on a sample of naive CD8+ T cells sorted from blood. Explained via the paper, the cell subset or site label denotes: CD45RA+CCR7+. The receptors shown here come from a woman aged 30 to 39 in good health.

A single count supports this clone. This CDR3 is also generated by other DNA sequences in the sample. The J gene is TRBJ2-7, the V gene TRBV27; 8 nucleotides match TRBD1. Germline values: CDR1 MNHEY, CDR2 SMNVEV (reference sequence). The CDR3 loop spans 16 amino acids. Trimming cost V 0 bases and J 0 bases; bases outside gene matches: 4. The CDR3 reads CASSLSPGTGSYEQYF. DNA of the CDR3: TGTGCCAGCAGTTTATCTCCCGGGACAGGCTCCTACGAGCAGTACTTC.

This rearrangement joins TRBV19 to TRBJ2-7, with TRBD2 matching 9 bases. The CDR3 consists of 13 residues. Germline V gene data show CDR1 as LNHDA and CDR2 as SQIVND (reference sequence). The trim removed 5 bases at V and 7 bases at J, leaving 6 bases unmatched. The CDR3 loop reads CASSLPAGGEQYF. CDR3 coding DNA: TGTGCCAGTAGTCTCCCGGCGGGAGGGGAGCAGTACTTC.

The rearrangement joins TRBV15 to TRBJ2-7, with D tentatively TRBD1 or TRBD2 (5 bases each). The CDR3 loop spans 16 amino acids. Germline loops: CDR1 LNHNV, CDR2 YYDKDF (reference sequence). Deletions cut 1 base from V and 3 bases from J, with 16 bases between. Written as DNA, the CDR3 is TGTGCCACCAGCAGAGTTCCTGAGGGACCCTTCTACGAGCAGTACTTC. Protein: CATSRVPEGPFYEQYF.

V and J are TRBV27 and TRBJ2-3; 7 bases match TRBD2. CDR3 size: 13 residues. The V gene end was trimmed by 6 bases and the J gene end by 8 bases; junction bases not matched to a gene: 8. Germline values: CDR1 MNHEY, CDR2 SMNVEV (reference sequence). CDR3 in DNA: TGTGCCAGCAGCCTAGGGGAGGGCCTTACGCAGTATTTT. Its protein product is CASSLGEGLTQYF.

The CDR3 coding sequence is TGTGCCAGCAGCGTAGCTAGAGGGGATGAAGATAAAAACATTCAGTACTTC. It is translated as CASSVARGDEDKNIQYF. The chain has TRBV9 and TRBJ2-4; D is perhaps TRBD1 or TRBD2 (5 bases each). Trimming took off 0 bases at V and 4 bases at J, with 17 bases between the two ends. Germline lookup yields CDR1 SGDLS and CDR2 YYNGEE. The CDR3 sequence is 17 residues long.

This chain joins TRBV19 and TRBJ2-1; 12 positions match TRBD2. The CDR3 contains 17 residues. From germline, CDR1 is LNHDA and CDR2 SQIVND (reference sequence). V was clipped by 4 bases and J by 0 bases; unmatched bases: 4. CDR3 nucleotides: TGTGCCAGTAGTAGGGGGACTAGCGGGTTCTCCTACAATGAGCAGTTCTTC. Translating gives CASSRGTSGFSYNEQFF. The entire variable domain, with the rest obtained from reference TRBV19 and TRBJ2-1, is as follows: DGGITQSPKYLFRKEGQNVTLSCEQNLNHDAMYWYRQDPGQGLRLIYYSQIVNDFQKGDIAEGYSVSREKKESFPLTVTSAQKNPTAFYLCASSRGTSGFSYNEQFFGPGTRLTVL.

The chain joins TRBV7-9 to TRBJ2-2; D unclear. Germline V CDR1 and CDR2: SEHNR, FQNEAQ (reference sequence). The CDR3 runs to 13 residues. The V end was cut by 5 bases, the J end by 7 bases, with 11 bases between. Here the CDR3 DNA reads TGTGCCAGCAGCCACCGGGCCCGCGGGGAGCTGTTTTTT. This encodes CASSHRARGELFF. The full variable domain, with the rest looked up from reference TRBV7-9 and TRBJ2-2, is DTGVSQNPRHKITKRGQNVTFRCDPISEHNRLYWYRQTLGQGPEFLTYFQNEAQLEKSRLLSDRFSAERPKGSFSTLEIQRTEQGDSAMYLCASSHRARGELFFGEGSRLTVL.

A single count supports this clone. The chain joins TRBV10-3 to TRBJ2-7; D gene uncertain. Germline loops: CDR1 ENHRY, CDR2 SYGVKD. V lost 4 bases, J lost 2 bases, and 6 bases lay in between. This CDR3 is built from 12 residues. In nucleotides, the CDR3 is TGTGCCATCAGTGGGGGTCCCTACGAGCAGTACTTC. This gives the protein CAISGGPYEQYF.

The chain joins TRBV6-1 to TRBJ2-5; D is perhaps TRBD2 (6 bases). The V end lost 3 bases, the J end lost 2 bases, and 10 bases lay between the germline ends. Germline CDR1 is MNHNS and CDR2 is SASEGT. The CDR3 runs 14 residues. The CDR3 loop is CASSDDSGQETQYF. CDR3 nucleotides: TGTGCCAGCAGTGACGATAGCGGTCAAGAGACCCAGTACTTC.

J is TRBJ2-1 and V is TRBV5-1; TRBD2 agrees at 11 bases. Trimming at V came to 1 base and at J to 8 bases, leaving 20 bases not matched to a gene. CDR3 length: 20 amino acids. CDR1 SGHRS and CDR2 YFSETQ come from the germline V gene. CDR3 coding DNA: TGCGCCAGCAGCTTGATATCGGTAGCGGGAGGGCTTAACGAGGGCGATGAGCAGTTCTTC. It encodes CASSLISVAGGLNEGDEQFF.

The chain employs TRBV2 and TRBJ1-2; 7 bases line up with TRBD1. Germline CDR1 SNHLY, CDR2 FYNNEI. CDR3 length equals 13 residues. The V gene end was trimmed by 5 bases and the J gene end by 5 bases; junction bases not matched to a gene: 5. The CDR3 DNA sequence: TGTGCCAGCAGTCCCGGGACAGCATATGGCTACACCTTC. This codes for CASSPGTAYGYTF.

The CDR3 protein is CASSHRGPGGDWFF. The CDR3 bases are TGTGCCAGCAGCCACCGAGGGCCGGGAGGAGATTGGTTCTTC. The V gene is TRBV11-2, the J gene TRBJ2-1; 7 bases map to TRBD2. Germline CDR1 is SGHAT and CDR2 is FQNNGV. This CDR3 is 14 amino acids long. Losses at the gene ends were 5 bases for V and 15 bases for J; bases not matched to a gene: 16. Drawing the rest from reference TRBV11-2 and TRBJ2-1, the complete variable domain is EAGVAQSPRYKIIEKRQSVAFWCNPISGHATLYWYQQILGQGPKLLIQFQNNGVVDDSQLPKDRFSAERLKGVDSTLKIQPAKLEDSAVYLCASSHRGPGGDWFFGPGTRLTVL.

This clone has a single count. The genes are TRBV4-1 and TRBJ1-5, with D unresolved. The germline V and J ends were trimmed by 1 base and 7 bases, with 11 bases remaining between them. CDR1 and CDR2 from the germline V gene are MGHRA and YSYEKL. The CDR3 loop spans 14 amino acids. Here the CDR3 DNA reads TGCGCCAGCAGCCAAGTCAAAGGGCTCCAGCCCCAGCATTTT. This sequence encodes CASSQVKGLQPQHF.

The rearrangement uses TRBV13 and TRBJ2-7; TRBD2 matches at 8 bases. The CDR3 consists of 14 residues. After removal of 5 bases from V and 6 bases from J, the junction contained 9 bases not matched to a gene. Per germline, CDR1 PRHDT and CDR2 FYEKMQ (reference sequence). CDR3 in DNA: TGTGCCAGCAGCAAAGCGGGAGTGGCCCTCGAGCAGTACTTC. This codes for CASSKAGVALEQYF. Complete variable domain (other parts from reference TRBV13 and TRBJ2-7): AAGVIQSPRHLIKEKRETATLKCYPIPRHDTVYWYQQGPGQDPQFLISFYEKMQSDKGSIPDRFSAQQFSDYHSELNMSSLELGDSALYFCASSKAGVALEQYFGPGTRLTVT.

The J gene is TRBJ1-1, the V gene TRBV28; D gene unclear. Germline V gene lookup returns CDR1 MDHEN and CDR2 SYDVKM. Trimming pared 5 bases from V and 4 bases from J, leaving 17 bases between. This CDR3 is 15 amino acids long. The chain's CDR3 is CASSPLPIISTEAFF. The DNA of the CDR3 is TGTGCCAGCAGTCCGCTTCCAATTATCTCCACTGAAGCTTTCTTT.

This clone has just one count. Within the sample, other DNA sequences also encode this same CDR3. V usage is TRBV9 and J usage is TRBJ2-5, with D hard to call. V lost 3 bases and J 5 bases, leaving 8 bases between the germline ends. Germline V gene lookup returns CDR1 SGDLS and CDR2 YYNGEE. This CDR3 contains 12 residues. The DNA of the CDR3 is TGTGCCAGCAGCGGGAGTGGGGAGACCCAGTACTTC. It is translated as CASSGSGETQYF.

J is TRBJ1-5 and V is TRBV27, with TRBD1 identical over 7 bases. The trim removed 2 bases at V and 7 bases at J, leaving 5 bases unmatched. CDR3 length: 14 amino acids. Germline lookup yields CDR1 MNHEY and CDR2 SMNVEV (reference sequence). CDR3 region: CASSLGQGVQPQHF. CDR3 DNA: TGTGCCAGCAGTTTAGGGCAGGGGGTCCAGCCCCAGCATTTT.

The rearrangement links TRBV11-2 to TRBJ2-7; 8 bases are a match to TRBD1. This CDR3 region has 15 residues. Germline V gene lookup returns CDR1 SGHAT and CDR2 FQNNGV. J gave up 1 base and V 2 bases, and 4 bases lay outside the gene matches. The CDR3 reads CASSLSRGLSYEQYF. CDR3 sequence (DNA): TGTGCCAGCAGCTTAAGCAGGGGGCTTTCCTACGAGCAGTACTTC. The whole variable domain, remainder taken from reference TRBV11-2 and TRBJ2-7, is EAGVAQSPRYKIIEKRQSVAFWCNPISGHATLYWYQQILGQGPKLLIQFQNNGVVDDSQLPKDRFSAERLKGVDSTLKIQPAKLEDSAVYLCASSLSRGLSYEQYFGPGTRLTVT.

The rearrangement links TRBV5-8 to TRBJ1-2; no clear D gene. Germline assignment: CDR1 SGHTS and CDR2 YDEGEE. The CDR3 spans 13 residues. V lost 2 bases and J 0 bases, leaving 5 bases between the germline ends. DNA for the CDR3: TGTGCCAGCAGCTTCCAGACTAACTATGGCTACACCTTC. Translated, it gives CASSFQTNYGYTF.

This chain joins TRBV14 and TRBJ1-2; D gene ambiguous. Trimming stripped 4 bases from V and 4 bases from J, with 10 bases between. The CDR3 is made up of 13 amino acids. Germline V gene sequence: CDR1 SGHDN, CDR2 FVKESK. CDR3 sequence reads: CASSPHGIYGYTF. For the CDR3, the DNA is TGTGCCAGCAGCCCTCACGGGATCTATGGCTACACCTTC.

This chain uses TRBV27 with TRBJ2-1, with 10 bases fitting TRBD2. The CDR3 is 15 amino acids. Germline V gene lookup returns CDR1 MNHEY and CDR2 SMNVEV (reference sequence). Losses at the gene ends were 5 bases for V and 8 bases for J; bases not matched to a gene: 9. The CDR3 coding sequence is TGTGCCAGCAGTCTTTTAGCGGGAGGTAACTATGAGCAGTTCTTC. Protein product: CASSLLAGGNYEQFF.

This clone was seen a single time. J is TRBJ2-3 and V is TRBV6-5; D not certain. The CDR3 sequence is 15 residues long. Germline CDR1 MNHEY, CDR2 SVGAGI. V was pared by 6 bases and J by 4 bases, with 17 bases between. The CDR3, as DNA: TGTGCCAGCAGCTCCGAGTGGGATATATCAGATACGCAGTATTTT. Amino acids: CASSSEWDISDTQYF.

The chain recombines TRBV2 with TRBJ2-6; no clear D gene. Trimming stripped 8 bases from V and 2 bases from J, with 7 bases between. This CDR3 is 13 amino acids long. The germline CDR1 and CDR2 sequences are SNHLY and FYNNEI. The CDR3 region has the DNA TGTGCCAGCTCAAGGGCTGGGGCCAACGTCCTGACTTTC. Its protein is CASSRAGANVLTF.

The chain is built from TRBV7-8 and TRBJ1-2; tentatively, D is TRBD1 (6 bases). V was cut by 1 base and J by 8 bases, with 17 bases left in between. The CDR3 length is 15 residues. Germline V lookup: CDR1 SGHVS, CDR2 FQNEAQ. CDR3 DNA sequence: TGTGCCAGCAGCTTAGATCCAGGGGTAGCAGAAGGCTACACCTTC. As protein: CASSLDPGVAEGYTF.

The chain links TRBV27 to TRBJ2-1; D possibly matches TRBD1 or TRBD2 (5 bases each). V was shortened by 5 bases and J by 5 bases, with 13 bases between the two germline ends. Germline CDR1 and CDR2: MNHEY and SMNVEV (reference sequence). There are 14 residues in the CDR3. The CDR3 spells CASSDRDHHNEQFF. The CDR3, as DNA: TGTGCCAGCAGTGACCGGGACCATCACAATGAGCAGTTCTTC.

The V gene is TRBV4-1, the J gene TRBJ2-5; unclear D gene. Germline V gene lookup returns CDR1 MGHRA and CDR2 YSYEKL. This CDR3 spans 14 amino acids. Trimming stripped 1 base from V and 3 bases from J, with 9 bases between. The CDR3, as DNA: TGCGCCAGCAGCCAAGGCGGCTTTAAAGAGACCCAGTACTTC. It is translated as CASSQGGFKETQYF.

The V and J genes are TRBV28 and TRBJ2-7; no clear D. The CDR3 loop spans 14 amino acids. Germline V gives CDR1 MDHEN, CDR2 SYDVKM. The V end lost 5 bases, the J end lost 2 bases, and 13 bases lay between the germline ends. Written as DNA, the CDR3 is TGTGCCAGCAGTGTTCTGTCTAGGACCTACGAGCAGTACTTC. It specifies CASSVLSRTYEQYF.